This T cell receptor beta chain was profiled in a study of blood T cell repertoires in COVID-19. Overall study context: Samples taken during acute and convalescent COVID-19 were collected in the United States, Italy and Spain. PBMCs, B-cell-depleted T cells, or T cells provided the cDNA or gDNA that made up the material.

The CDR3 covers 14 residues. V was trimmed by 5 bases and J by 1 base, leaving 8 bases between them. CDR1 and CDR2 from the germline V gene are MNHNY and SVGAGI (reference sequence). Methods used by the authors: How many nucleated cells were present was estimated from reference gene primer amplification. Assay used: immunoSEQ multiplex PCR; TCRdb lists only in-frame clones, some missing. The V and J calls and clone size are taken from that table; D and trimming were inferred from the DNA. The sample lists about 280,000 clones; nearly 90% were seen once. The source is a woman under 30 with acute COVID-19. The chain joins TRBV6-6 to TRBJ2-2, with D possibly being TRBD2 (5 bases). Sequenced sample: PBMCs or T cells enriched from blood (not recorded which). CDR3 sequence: CASSQLENTGELFF. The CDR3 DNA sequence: TGTGCCAGCAGTCAACTAGAGAACACCGGGGAGCTGTTTTTT.